Each of the 5 T cell receptor beta chains below was sequenced from the same sample in a study of vaccination effects on CD4 cells after COVID-19. The data were produced by immunoSEQ multiplex PCR, yet TCRdb's version contains in-frame clones alone and is incomplete. The top ten hold approximately 8.6% of the sample, which has about 51,000 clones, roughly 80% seen once. CD4+ T cells were isolated after less than 12 days of culture. For these TCRs, the target antigens are not known. Sequenced material: CD4+ T cells from PBMCs cultured without peptide, taken before COVID-19 vaccination. The source of these receptors is a human donor who had a prior SARS-CoV-2 infection.

The genes are TRBV5-1 and TRBJ2-1; TRBD2 aligns across 12 bases. Germline trimming cut 6 bases from V and 6 bases from J; bases unmatched to any gene: 10. There are 16 residues in the CDR3. Germline V gene lookup returns CDR1 SGHRS and CDR2 YFSETQ. The CDR3 bases are TGCGCCAGCACACCGATAGGACTAGCGGGGACCAATGAGCAGTTCTTC. It translates to CASTPIGLAGTNEQFF.

Only a few counts were recorded for this clone. This chain joins TRBV11-2 and TRBJ2-7, with D tentatively TRBD1 or TRBD2 (6 bases each). Trimming removed 1 base at V and 4 bases at J, with 11 bases between. The germline V gene has CDR1 SGHAT and CDR2 FQNNGV. This CDR3 has 14 residues. The CDR3 sequence is CASSLVGGRYEQYF. CDR3 DNA sequence: TGTGCCAGCAGCTTAGTGGGGGGCAGGTACGAGCAGTACTTC.

The CDR3 protein is CASSPRTSGQETQYF. CDR3 DNA: TGTGCCAGCAGCCCACGGACTAGCGGCCAAGAGACCCAGTACTTC. This chain joins TRBV7-9 and TRBJ2-5, with 10 bases matching TRBD2. CDR3 size: 15 residues. The junction had 4 bases not matched to a gene; V was cut back by 5 bases and J by 1 base. Germline CDR1 reads SEHNR; CDR2 reads FQNEAQ (reference sequence).

This chain links TRBV4-1 with TRBJ2-5; D call uncertain. V lost 4 bases and J 2 bases, leaving 14 bases between the germline ends. This CDR3 contains 15 residues. Germline CDR1 and CDR2: MGHRA and YSYEKL. The CDR3 loop reads CASSPRWAGQETQYF. CDR3 in DNA: TGCGCCAGCAGCCCCCGTTGGGCAGGACAAGAGACCCAGTACTTC.

The CDR3 here is CATQGTGKTTTNQETQYF. The CDR3 DNA reads TGTGCCACACAGGGGACAGGGAAAACGACAACTAATCAAGAGACCCAGTACTTC. V is TRBV10-3 and J is TRBJ2-5; 9 positions agree with TRBD1. V gave up 10 bases and J gave up 2 bases; unmatched junction bases: 20. Germline CDR1 ENHRY, CDR2 SYGVKD. This CDR3 region has 18 residues.